What follows are 3 T cell receptor beta chains derived from one specimen sequenced in a study of T-cell memory formation after mild COVID-19. TCRdb recomputed calls from the 5' RACE reads with MiXCR, one row per CDR3 protein. The sample has about 58,000 distinct CDR3 sequences; 28% are singletons. The material sequenced was PBMCs or a T cell subset sorted from them (not recorded which). The receptor set was obtained from a man between 18 and 35 years old who had mild COVID-19 (a few samples of this study predate the infection). Cell type and time point are not known.

This clonotype was detected ten times or more. The chain joins TRBV4-1 to TRBJ2-7; the D gene is possibly TRBD2 (6 bases). The V gene lost 0 bases and the J gene lost 0 bases, with 15 bases spanning the gap. The CDR3 loop spans 17 amino acids. Germline values: CDR1 MGHRA, CDR2 YSYEKL. The chain's CDR3 is CASSQDPGGYSSYEQYF. The CDR3 nucleotides read TGCGCCAGCAGCCAAGACCCCGGGGGTTATTCCTCCTACGAGCAGTACTTC.

V is TRBV19 and J is TRBJ1-2; D gene ambiguous. Trimming took 11 bases from V and 6 from J, leaving 19 bases between them. This CDR3 is built from 13 residues. The germline V gene has CDR1 LNHDA and CDR2 SQIVND (reference sequence). CDR3: CASGVGGFDGYTF. DNA of the CDR3: TGTGCCTCAGGTGTGGGCGGGTTCGATGGCTACACCTTC.

In this sample, this clonotype turned up once. The V gene is TRBV7-9, the J gene TRBJ1-2; the match to TRBD1 covers 9 bases. This CDR3 has 14 residues. Germline trimming cut 5 bases from V and 5 bases from J; bases unmatched to any gene: 6. Germline V lookup: CDR1 SEHNR, CDR2 FQNEAQ (reference sequence). The CDR3 DNA sequence: TGTGCCAGCAGCCGGACAGGGGTTCAATATGGCTACACCTTC. It encodes CASSRTGVQYGYTF.